The following is a T cell receptor beta chain sequence with its context. Its antigen is unknown. Germline-derived CDR1 and CDR2 are MNHEY and SVGAGI. V shed 7 bases and J 5 bases; nucleotides not matched to a gene: 5. This CDR3 is 13 amino acids long. This entry is derived from a study of cytomegalovirus exposure and HLA in healthy donors. Regarding the study as a whole: Whilst most TCR sequences proved rare, a subset of public TCRs occurred across many donors.

The protocol was immunoSEQ multiplex PCR, while the TCRdb copy is restricted to in-frame clones and leaves out a portion. Of 70,000 or so clones in the sample, 94% were seen once. This sequence joins TRBV6-5 and TRBJ1-5, with 7 bases lining up with TRBD1. Input material: PBMCs. This receptor was taken from a young man in good health and CMV-seropositive. The CDR3, as DNA: TGTGCCAGCAAACAGGGGCTGGATCAGCCCCAGCATTTT. Translating it yields CASKQGLDQPQHF.